This T cell receptor delta chain is drawn from a study of gamma-delta chains in newborns, infants, children. The table lists this clone with a few counts. TCRdb reprocessed the reads using CATT. The sample holds some 950 delta-chain clones; 0.65% to 0.85% are singletons and the top ten take roughly 30%. The CDR3 has 17 residues. Germline CDR1 TSWWSYY, CDR2 QGS. Trimming removed 9 bases from V and 2 bases from J, with 25 bases in between. The specimen was blood. The V gene is TRDV1, the J gene TRDJ1, with D tentatively TRDD3 (6 bases). This TCR derives from a child in good health. The CDR3 here is CALHVGWGSFMTDKLIF. CDR3 coding DNA: TGTGCTCTCCACGTGGGCTGGGGTTCCTTTATGACCGATAAACTCATCTTT.